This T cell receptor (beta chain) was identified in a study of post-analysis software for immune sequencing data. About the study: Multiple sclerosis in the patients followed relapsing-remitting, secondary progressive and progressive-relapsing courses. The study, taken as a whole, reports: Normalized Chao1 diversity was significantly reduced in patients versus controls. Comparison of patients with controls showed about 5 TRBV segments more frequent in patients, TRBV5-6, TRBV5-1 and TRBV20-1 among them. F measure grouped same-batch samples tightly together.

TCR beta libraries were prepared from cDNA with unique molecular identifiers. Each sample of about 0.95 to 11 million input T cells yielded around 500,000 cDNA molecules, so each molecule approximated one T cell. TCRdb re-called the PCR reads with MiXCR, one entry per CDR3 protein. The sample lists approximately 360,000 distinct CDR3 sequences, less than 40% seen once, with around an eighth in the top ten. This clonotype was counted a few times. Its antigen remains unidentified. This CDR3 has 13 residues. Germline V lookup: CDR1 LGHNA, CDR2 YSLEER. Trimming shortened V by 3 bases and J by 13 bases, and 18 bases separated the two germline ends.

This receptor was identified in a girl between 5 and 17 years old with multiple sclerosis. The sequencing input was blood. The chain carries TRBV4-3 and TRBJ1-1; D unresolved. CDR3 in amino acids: CASSHDRGGGNFF. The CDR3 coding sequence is TGCGCCAGCAGCCACGATCGAGGCGGAGGAAATTTCTTT.